This T cell receptor beta chain was identified during a study of blood T cell repertoires in COVID-19. As for the study in general: The study drew acute and convalescent COVID-19 samples from the United States, Italy and Spain. T cells, B-cell-depleted T cells, or PBMCs provided the cDNA or gDNA that served as material.

This CDR3 is built from 17 residues. V was pared by 2 bases and J by 11 bases, with 14 bases of the junction left unmatched. CDR1 and CDR2 from the germline V gene are MGHRA and YSYEKL. Only one count was recorded for this clone. Authors' analysis steps: Quantification of nucleated cells was approximated via reference gene primer amplification. Produced via immunoSEQ multiplex PCR; TCRdb's table is partial and in-frame only. V and J calls plus clone size are reproduced from that table; the DNA served to infer D and trimming. The sample lists 87,000 or so clones; around 83% were seen once. The sequenced sample was peripheral blood. The rearrangement uses TRBV4-1 and TRBJ1-5; 11 bases are a match to TRBD1. The sequence was collected from a woman aged 70-85 years with acute or convalescent COVID-19. CDR3: CASSQTYEGQGAEAQHF. The CDR3 nucleotides are TGCGCCAGCAGCCAAACCTACGAAGGACAGGGGGCTGAGGCCCAGCATTTT.